Listed here are 30 T cell receptor beta chains from one sample, sequenced in a study of blood T cells in healthy people across ages (dated by TCRdb to 2015 to 2017). The library was generated by 5' RACE. The sequencer listed for this sample is Illumina HiSeq 2500. The second PCR ran for about 6 to 11 cycles and used a J-beta primer mix along with a sample-barcoded 5' primer. The raw public data were reprocessed by TCRdb itself: fastp quality trimming at Q25, MiXCR clonotype calling, in-frame beta chains only. Merged by CDR3 protein, the rows form single entries marked with the most common genes and DNA. This sample is represented by about 1.4 million distinct CDR3 sequences; approximately 63% of them were singletons. The ten largest make up 6.5% to 8.5% of the sample. Sequenced sample: blood. These receptors all come from a man between 18 and 29 years old in good health.

The V gene is TRBV29-1, the J gene TRBJ2-1; D may be TRBD2 (5 bases). The CDR3 is 13 amino acids. The V end lost 6 bases, the J end lost 6 bases, and 15 bases lay between the germline ends. Per germline, CDR1 SQVTM and CDR2 ANQGSEA. The chain's CDR3 is CSVKKRAGNEQFF. The CDR3 bases are TGCAGCGTAAAAAAAAGGGCGGGCAATGAGCAGTTCTTC.

This clonotype was detected only once. The V and J genes are TRBV27 and TRBJ2-1; no clear D. Trimming cost V 6 bases and J 8 bases, with 23 bases left between them. Germline V CDR1 and CDR2: MNHEY, SMNVEV (reference sequence). The CDR3 is made up of 16 amino acids. The CDR3 is CASSPPPWSGWYEQFF. The CDR3 DNA is TGTGCCAGCAGCCCACCGCCGTGGTCCGGTTGGTATGAGCAGTTCTTC.

The V and J genes are TRBV20-1 and TRBJ2-7; D possibly corresponds to TRBD2 (5 bases). Germline V gene lookup returns CDR1 DFQATT and CDR2 SNEGSKA (reference sequence). The V end was cut by 3 bases, the J end by 6 bases, with 18 bases between. This CDR3 is built from 14 residues. CDR3 loop: CSARIGGSAVEQYF. The CDR3 region has the DNA TGCAGTGCTAGGATTGGCGGGTCGGCAGTCGAGCAGTACTTC.

This clonotype was detected only a few times. The rearrangement joins TRBV10-3 to TRBJ1-4; D unresolved. This CDR3 is built from 13 residues. Trimming left V 4 bases short and J 5 bases short, with 8 bases between. Germline values: CDR1 ENHRY, CDR2 SYGVKD. The DNA of the CDR3 is TGTGCCATCAGTGTGATGGGAAATGAAAAACTGTTTTTT. The encoded protein is CAISVMGNEKLFF.

This chain uses TRBV28 with TRBJ2-7; 7 bases are a match to TRBD1. The CDR3 runs to 15 residues. CDR1 MDHEN and CDR2 SYDVKM come from the germline V gene. With V trimmed by 5 bases and J by 1 base, 8 bases remained unmatched. The CDR3 region is CASSRRPGQSYEQYF. In DNA, the CDR3 is TGTGCCAGCAGTCGCCGACCGGGACAGTCCTACGAGCAGTACTTC.

This clonotype has a handful of counts. This rearrangement joins TRBV11-2 to TRBJ2-5; D not resolved. The CDR3 loop spans 14 amino acids. Trimming removed 0 bases at V and 4 bases at J, with 9 bases between. Germline CDR1 reads SGHAT; CDR2 reads FQNNGV. CDR3: CASSLDPSGETQYF. The CDR3 DNA follows: TGTGCCAGCAGCTTAGATCCCTCCGGAGAGACCCAGTACTTC.

This chain links TRBV7-8 with TRBJ2-5; D call uncertain. The CDR3 consists of 14 residues. V lost 1 base and J 1 base, leaving 7 bases between the germline ends. Germline V gives CDR1 SGHVS, CDR2 FQNEAQ. The CDR3 is CASSLGMGQETQYF. In DNA, the CDR3 is TGTGCCAGCAGCTTAGGAATGGGCCAAGAGACCCAGTACTTC. Based on the CDR3 plus reference TRBV7-8 and TRBJ2-5, the full variable domain is GAGVSQSPRYKVAKRGQDVALRCDPISGHVSLFWYQQALGQGPEFLTYFQNEAQLDKSGLPSDRFFAERPEGSVSTLKIQRTQQEDSAVYLCASSLGMGQETQYFGPGTRLLVL.

This clonotype came up once. V and J are TRBV2 and TRBJ2-7; weak D call: TRBD1 (6 bases). Trimming took 6 bases from V and 6 from J, leaving 15 bases between them. This CDR3 has 13 amino acids. In germline, CDR1 is SNHLY, CDR2 FYNNEI. The CDR3 region has the DNA TGTGCCAGCAGATGGGACAACGCAGGCGAGCAGTACTTC. It yields the protein CASRWDNAGEQYF.

The genes are TRBV29-1 and TRBJ2-2, with D unclear. V lost 3 bases and J 1 base, leaving 9 bases between the germline ends. The CDR3 runs 14 residues. Germline V gene sequence: CDR1 SQVTM, CDR2 ANQGSEA. CDR3 coding DNA: TGCAGCGTTGAGCCCAGCCGGAACACCGGGGAGCTGTTTTTT. Its translation: CSVEPSRNTGELFF.

V gene TRBV2 combines with J gene TRBJ1-2; TRBD1 matches 7 bases. Germline V CDR1 and CDR2: SNHLY, FYNNEI. The CDR3 has 16 residues. V lost 6 bases, J lost 3 bases, and 13 bases stayed unmatched. DNA of the CDR3: TGTGCCAGCAGAGCCCTTAGGACAGGAAATTACTATGGCTACACCTTC. This encodes CASRALRTGNYYGYTF.

In this sample, this clonotype turned up a few times. The V gene is TRBV6-6, the J gene TRBJ2-7; D is unclear. This CDR3 spans 13 amino acids. Germline assignment: CDR1 MNHNY and CDR2 SVGAGI (reference sequence). The V end lost 2 bases, the J end lost 1 base, and 6 bases lay between the germline ends. CDR3 DNA: TGTGCCAGCAGTTACAGACTTTCCTACGAGCAGTACTTC. It specifies CASSYRLSYEQYF.

The V gene is TRBV28, the J gene TRBJ2-3; 9 nucleotides align to TRBD2. The CDR3 is made up of 16 amino acids. CDR1 and CDR2 (germline): MDHEN, SYDVKM. V lost 3 bases, J lost 3 bases, and 7 bases stayed unmatched. Here the CDR3 reads CASSLFARGGTDTQYF. The CDR3 nucleotides are TGTGCCAGCAGTTTGTTTGCGCGGGGGGGTACAGATACGCAGTATTTT.

The rearrangement joins TRBV2 to TRBJ2-1; 14 bases line up with TRBD2. Per germline, CDR1 SNHLY and CDR2 FYNNEI. CDR3 length: 17 amino acids. V lost 0 bases, J lost 10 bases, and 8 bases stayed unmatched. The CDR3 bases are TGTGCCAGCAGTGAAGCGCTTCGGACTAGCGGGGGGCGGGAGCAGTTCTTC. Amino acids: CASSEALRTSGGREQFF. The full variable domain, rest sourced from reference TRBV2 and TRBJ2-1, is EPEVTQTPSHQVTQMGQEVILRCVPISNHLYFYWYRQILGQKVEFLVSFYNNEISEKSEIFDDQFSVERPDGSNFTLKIRSTKLEDSAMYFCASSEALRTSGGREQFFGPGTRLTVL.

This chain connects TRBV24-1 to TRBJ2-5, with D unclear. There are 13 residues in the CDR3. Deletions cut 3 bases from V and 11 bases from J, with 15 bases between. Germline-derived CDR1 and CDR2 are KGHDR and SFDVKD. The CDR3 is CATSDPPSDEQYF. CDR3 nucleotides: TGTGCCACCAGTGATCCCCCGAGCGATGAGCAGTACTTC.

This clonotype was seen only a few times. This chain connects TRBV2 to TRBJ1-1; D might be TRBD1 (6 bases). Deletions cut 4 bases from V and 4 bases from J, with 10 bases between. The CDR3 length is 13 residues. Germline loops: CDR1 SNHLY, CDR2 FYNNEI. CDR3 protein: CASSVEQGTEAFF. Written as DNA, the CDR3 is TGTGCCAGCAGTGTAGAACAGGGCACTGAAGCTTTCTTT.

The chain recombines TRBV25-1 with TRBJ1-5; TRBD1 might be the D (6 bases). Trimming shortened V by 3 bases and J by 3 bases, and 12 bases separated the two germline ends. Per germline, CDR1 MGHDK and CDR2 SYGVNS. The CDR3 sequence is 15 residues long. In DNA form, the CDR3 reads TGTGCCAGCAGTGAGGACAGAGAGTTCAATCAGCCCCAGCATTTT. Protein product: CASSEDREFNQPQHF.

V usage is TRBV20-1 and J usage is TRBJ2-2, with a tentative D call TRBD2 (6 bases). CDR3 size: 13 residues. Germline V lookup: CDR1 DFQATT, CDR2 SNEGSKA (reference sequence). V was trimmed by 6 bases and J by 7 bases, leaving 15 bases between them. The CDR3 DNA is TGCAGTGCCGTCGGGACTCGTCACGGGGAGCTGTTTTTT. Amino acids: CSAVGTRHGELFF.

The genes are TRBV29-1 and TRBJ2-1, with 9 bases that match TRBD2. The DNA end lines up better with TRBJ2-7; the J call may be wrong. CDR1 and CDR2 from the germline V gene are SQVTM and ANQGSEA. The CDR3 runs to 14 residues. Written as DNA, the CDR3 is TGCAGCGTGAGGATCAGCGGGAGGTTGAATGAGCAGTACTTC. It codes for CSVRISGRLNEQYF.

The genes are TRBV7-9 and TRBJ1-4; D is possibly TRBD1 (5 bases). The germline V gene has CDR1 SEHNR and CDR2 FQNEAQ (reference sequence). The V gene lost 7 bases and the J gene lost 4 bases, with 13 bases spanning the gap. The CDR3 has 14 residues. The CDR3: CASKPGILNEKLFF. CDR3 nucleotides: TGTGCCAGCAAGCCAGGGATCCTTAATGAAAAACTGTTTTTT.

The chain employs TRBV4-1 and TRBJ2-1; TRBD2 matches 10 bases. The CDR3 is made up of 17 amino acids. Germline V lookup: CDR1 MGHRA, CDR2 YSYEKL. Trimming at V came to 4 bases and at J to 0 bases, leaving 6 bases not matched to a gene. In DNA, the CDR3 is TGCGCCAGCAGCCCGGGACTAGCGCAAAGCTCCTACAATGAGCAGTTCTTC. It encodes CASSPGLAQSSYNEQFF.

To note about this clonotype: The junction departs from the called germline gene at one end, perhaps through a read error. The rearrangement joins TRBV10-3 to TRBJ2-4; D unresolved. Gene TRBJ2-7 matches the end of the DNA better, so the J call may be wrong. CDR1 and CDR2 from the germline V gene are ENHRY and SYGVKD. CDR3 length: 15 amino acids. CDR3 DNA sequence: TGTGCCACCAGTGAGGTGGTAGGCAGTATGAACGAGCAGTACTTC. Its translation: CATSEVVGSMNEQYF.

The CDR3 nucleotides are TGTGCCTGGAGTCCATCCTACAGCTCCTACGAGCAGTACTTC. It codes for CAWSPSYSSYEQYF. The rearrangement links TRBV30 to TRBJ2-7; D is undetermined. Between the trimmed V and J ends, which lost 2 bases and 0 bases, there was a span of 11 bases. This CDR3 has 14 residues. CDR1 GTSNPN and CDR2 SVGIG come from the germline V gene (reference sequence).

In this sample, this clonotype turned up a few times. This chain links TRBV14 with TRBJ2-5; D is unresolved. Germline V gives CDR1 SGHDN, CDR2 FVKESK. V was cut by 1 base and J by 11 bases, with 20 bases left in between. The CDR3 consists of 15 residues. DNA of the CDR3: TGTGCCAGCAGCCAAGTCCTAGACTTTCACAATGAGCAGTACTTC. Translated, it gives CASSQVLDFHNEQYF.

This clonotype was picked up a small number of times. The rearrangement uses TRBV5-1 and TRBJ2-1, with D uncertain. The CDR3 has 15 amino acids. Germline V gives CDR1 SGHRS, CDR2 YFSETQ. Trimming took off 6 bases at V and 3 bases at J, with 16 bases between the two ends. CDR3 sequence: CASTSKDVGYNEQFF. The CDR3 DNA is TGCGCCAGCACGAGTAAGGATGTGGGCTACAATGAGCAGTTCTTC. Filled out from reference TRBV5-1 and TRBJ2-1, the complete variable domain reads KAGVTQTPRYLIKTRGQQVTLSCSPISGHRSVSWYQQTPGQGLQFLFEYFSETQRNKGNFPGRFSGRQFSNSRSEMNVSTLELGDSALYLCASTSKDVGYNEQFFGPGTRLTVL.

The V gene is TRBV20-1, the J gene TRBJ2-7; tentative D call: TRBD1 (6 bases). The CDR3 totals 12 residues. With 3 bases removed from V and 3 bases from J, the gap between germline ends came to 9 bases. From germline, CDR1 is DFQATT and CDR2 SNEGSKA (reference sequence). The DNA for the CDR3 is TGCAGTGCTAGGGAACAGGGCTACGAGCAGTACTTC. Translating gives CSAREQGYEQYF.

This clonotype came up a few times. The chain carries TRBV2 and TRBJ2-7; 7 bases map to TRBD1. The CDR3 has 14 residues. The V gene's germline CDR1 is SNHLY and CDR2 FYNNEI. J lost 3 bases, V lost 4 bases, and 6 bases had no gene match. CDR3 coding DNA: TGTGCCAGCAGTGGGCCGGGACAGCGCTACGAGCAGTACTTC. Amino acid sequence: CASSGPGQRYEQYF.

This clonotype was seen more than once but under ten times. V usage is TRBV7-8 and J usage is TRBJ2-6; D might be TRBD2 (6 bases). The V gene lost 0 bases and the J gene lost 2 bases, with 11 bases spanning the gap. This CDR3 spans 17 amino acids. Germline CDR1 reads SGHVS; CDR2 reads FQNEAQ. CDR3 residues: CASSLALGGTGANVLTF. As DNA, the CDR3 is TGTGCCAGCAGCTTAGCGCTTGGGGGGACTGGGGCCAACGTCCTGACTTTC.

The rearrangement uses TRBV5-1 and TRBJ2-1; 10 bases align to TRBD1. J lost 8 bases, V lost 5 bases, and 4 bases had no gene match. The length of the CDR3 is 13 residues. CDR1 is SGHRS, CDR2 YFSETQ, per germline. CDR3 nucleotide sequence: TGCGCCAGCAGTTGGACAGGGGGGGATGAGCAGTTCTTC. Amino acids: CASSWTGGDEQFF.

This clonotype was counted a single time. V gene TRBV5-1 combines with J gene TRBJ1-1, with D uncertain. The CDR3 totals 14 residues. Germline CDR1 and CDR2: SGHRS and YFSETQ. V was pared by 2 bases and J by 0 bases, with 8 bases between. In nucleotides, the CDR3 is TGCGCCAGCAGCTTTGGGTACATGAACACTGAAGCTTTCTTT. Protein: CASSFGYMNTEAFF.

This chain joins TRBV6-6 and TRBJ1-1, with 7 bases that match TRBD1. Trimming removed 1 base from V and 4 bases from J; junction bases left unmatched: 3. The germline V gene has CDR1 MNHNY and CDR2 SVGAGI (reference sequence). CDR3 length equals 14 residues. The CDR3 region is CASSYWDSSTEAFF. The CDR3 coding sequence is TGTGCCAGCAGTTACTGGGACAGCTCCACTGAAGCTTTCTTT.